These 31 T cell receptor beta chains were sequenced from one sample in a study of cytomegalovirus exposure and HLA in healthy donors. Data came from immunoSEQ multiplex PCR; TCRdb stores just in-frame clones and leaves some out. Here the sample spans about 180,000 clones, less than 85% being singletons. The sequenced material came from PBMCs. The receptors originated from a man between 18 and 29 years old in good health and CMV-seropositive.

This sequence joins TRBV5-6 and TRBJ1-2; 8 bases match TRBD1. The junction had 9 bases not matched to a gene; V was cut back by 1 base and J by 4 bases. The CDR3 contains 16 residues. Per germline, CDR1 SGHDT and CDR2 YYEEEE. The CDR3 DNA sequence: TGTGCCAGCAGCTTGTTACCGGGACAGGTAGCCTATGGCTACACCTTC. It encodes CASSLLPGQVAYGYTF.

The rearrangement uses TRBV30 and TRBJ1-3; maybe TRBD1 (6 bases). Germline V gene lookup returns CDR1 GTSNPN and CDR2 SVGIG (reference sequence). V was shortened by 5 bases and J by 0 bases, with 8 bases between the two germline ends. The CDR3 is 13 amino acids. This CDR3 reads CAWDRNSGNTIYF. CDR3 nucleotides: TGTGCCTGGGACAGGAACTCTGGAAACACCATATATTTT.

The gene calls are TRBV11-2 and TRBJ1-1; TRBD1 is a possible D gene (6 bases). Per the germline V gene, CDR1 is SGHAT and CDR2 is FQNNGV. The CDR3 length is 14 residues. V was cut by 1 base and J by 1 base, with 7 bases left in between. CDR3 coding DNA: TGTGCCAGCAGCTTAGCGACAGGGAACACTGAAGCTTTCTTT. It encodes CASSLATGNTEAFF. The variable domain in full, completed from reference TRBV11-2 and TRBJ1-1, reads EAGVAQSPRYKIIEKRQSVAFWCNPISGHATLYWYQQILGQGPKLLIQFQNNGVVDDSQLPKDRFSAERLKGVDSTLKIQPAKLEDSAVYLCASSLATGNTEAFFGQGTRLTVV.

The DNA for the CDR3 is TGTGCCAGCAGCTTAGGCAGCGAGGCAGATACGCAGTATTTT. It yields the protein CASSLGSEADTQYF. The chain recombines TRBV5-6 with TRBJ2-3; D remains ambiguous. The V end was cut by 2 bases, the J end by 4 bases, with 11 bases between. The CDR3 totals 14 residues. Germline V CDR1 and CDR2: SGHDT, YYEEEE.

V is TRBV6-5 and J is TRBJ2-1; no clear D. There are 11 residues in the CDR3. Per the germline V gene, CDR1 is MNHEY and CDR2 is SVGAGI. Trimming shortened V by 2 bases and J by 8 bases, and 4 bases separated the two germline ends. CDR3 nucleotides: TGTGCCAGCAGTTACGCGGATGAGCAGTTCTTC. It encodes CASSYADEQFF.

The chain links TRBV7-9 to TRBJ2-3; 9 nucleotides align to TRBD2. Germline V gene lookup returns CDR1 SEHNR and CDR2 FQNEAQ (reference sequence). The CDR3 is 13 residues long. With V trimmed by 8 bases and J by 2 bases, 2 bases remained unmatched. CDR3 sequence reads: CASASGITDTQYF. DNA of the CDR3: TGTGCCAGCGCTAGCGGGATCACAGATACGCAGTATTTT.

V is TRBV28 and J is TRBJ1-2; TRBD1 matches 9 bases. The V and J ends lost 5 bases and 5 bases, in that order; junction bases with no gene match: 6. Germline V gene sequence: CDR1 MDHEN, CDR2 SYDVKM. The CDR3 has 14 amino acids. The CDR3 loop is CASSPGTGRYGYTF. The CDR3 region has the DNA TGTGCCAGCAGTCCCGGGACAGGGAGGTATGGCTACACCTTC.

The gene calls are TRBV2 and TRBJ2-7, with 9 bases identical to TRBD1. Germline lookup yields CDR1 SNHLY and CDR2 FYNNEI. The CDR3 is 15 residues long. J lost 4 bases, V lost 3 bases, and 7 bases had no gene match. The CDR3 reads CASSDPGTGSYEQYF. For the CDR3, the DNA is TGTGCCAGCAGTGATCCCGGGACAGGGTCTTACGAGCAGTACTTC.

The chain carries TRBV5-4 and TRBJ1-2; 9 nucleotides line up with TRBD1. The CDR3 consists of 15 residues. Germline trimming cut 3 bases from V and 6 bases from J; bases unmatched to any gene: 9. The V gene's germline CDR1 is SGHNT and CDR2 YYREEE (reference sequence). This CDR3 is CASSSGPGQGNGYTF. Here the CDR3 DNA reads TGTGCCAGCAGCTCAGGACCGGGACAGGGCAATGGCTACACCTTC.

V usage is TRBV2 and J usage is TRBJ2-7, with 9 bases fitting TRBD2. The assigned J gene may be wrong: the sequence end matches TRBJ2-1 better. The CDR3 length is 11 residues. Per the germline V gene, CDR1 is SNHLY and CDR2 is FYNNEI. CDR3 protein: CASASGDEQFF. The CDR3 nucleotides are TGTGCCAGCGCTAGCGGGGATGAGCAGTTCTTC.

This clone was detected a few times. Here the CDR3 reads CASGERGRNSPLHF. The DNA of the CDR3 is TGTGCCAGCGGCGAAAGGGGGCGGAATTCACCCCTCCACTTT. The chain is built from TRBV28 and TRBJ1-6, with TRBD1 matching 7 bases. This CDR3 has 14 amino acids. The germline V gene has CDR1 MDHEN and CDR2 SYDVKM. V lost 8 bases and J lost 7; bases outside the gene matches: 8.

The rearrangement links TRBV7-9 to TRBJ1-1, with a possible D match to TRBD1 (5 bases). V was cut by 2 bases and J by 2 bases, with 9 bases left in between. CDR1 and CDR2 (germline): SEHNR, FQNEAQ (reference sequence). The CDR3 is 14 amino acids. The CDR3 sequence is CASSLLTVNTEAFF. The CDR3 coding sequence is TGTGCCAGCAGCTTACTGACAGTCAACACTGAAGCTTTCTTT.

The gene calls are TRBV5-1 and TRBJ1-4, with 7 positions matching TRBD1. Germline CDR1 SGHRS, CDR2 YFSETQ. V shed 0 bases and J 8 bases; nucleotides not matched to a gene: 4. This CDR3 is 14 amino acids long. CDR3 protein: CASSLGQGKEKLFF. The CDR3 bases are TGCGCCAGCAGCTTGGGACAGGGTAAAGAAAAACTGTTTTTT.

This clone occurred a few times. This sequence joins TRBV7-3 and TRBJ2-7, with D tentatively TRBD1 (6 bases). Germline CDR1 reads SGHTA; CDR2 reads FQGTGA. The CDR3 extends over 14 amino acids. Trimming stripped 5 bases from V and 1 base from J, with 12 bases between. The CDR3 nucleotides read TGTGCCAGCAGCCCACAGGGTGGGTCCTACGAGCAGTACTTC. This sequence encodes CASSPQGGSYEQYF.

The chain links TRBV6-1 to TRBJ1-1; D is ambiguous. The CDR3 is 14 residues long. V gave up 0 bases and J gave up 4 bases, with 9 bases separating them. Germline values: CDR1 MNHNS, CDR2 SASEGT. The CDR3 is CASSEARGITEAFF. CDR3 nucleotides: TGTGCCAGCAGTGAAGCGCGAGGGATCACTGAAGCTTTCTTT.

J is TRBJ2-1 and V is TRBV28; maybe TRBD1 (5 bases). CDR3 length: 14 amino acids. CDR1 is MDHEN, CDR2 SYDVKM, per germline. V lost 5 bases and J 3 bases, leaving 11 bases between the germline ends. The CDR3 loop reads CASSPLTVYNEQFF. The CDR3 DNA reads TGTGCCAGCAGTCCCCTGACAGTCTACAATGAGCAGTTCTTC. Supplemented by reference TRBV28 and TRBJ2-1, the full variable domain reads DVKVTQSSRYLVKRTGEKVFLECVQDMDHENMFWYRQDPGLGLRLIYFSYDVKMKEKGDIPEGYSVSREKKERFSLILESASTNQTSMYLCASSPLTVYNEQFFGPGTRLTVL.

In DNA, the CDR3 is TGTGCCAGCAGTTTGGGCGGGGGGGGCACAGATACGCAGTATTTT. Translated: CASSLGGGGTDTQYF. The rearrangement joins TRBV28 to TRBJ2-3, with TRBD2 identical over 9 bases. The length of the CDR3 is 15 residues. V trimming: 3 bases; J trimming: 1 base; junction bases outside the gene matches: 2. Germline assignment: CDR1 MDHEN and CDR2 SYDVKM.

Note on this clone: Other nucleotide sequences from this sample produce the same CDR3. V usage is TRBV28 and J usage is TRBJ2-7; D is perhaps TRBD1 (6 bases). In germline, CDR1 is MDHEN, CDR2 SYDVKM. V lost 4 bases and J lost 3, with 10 bases in between. The CDR3 loop spans 13 amino acids. CDR3 nucleotides: TGTGCCAGCAGTTCACCACAGGGCTACGAGCAGTACTTC. It encodes CASSSPQGYEQYF.

The chain couples TRBV28 to TRBJ2-2; D may be TRBD1 (5 bases). With 8 bases removed from V and 0 bases from J, the gap between germline ends came to 7 bases. This CDR3 is built from 13 residues. Germline CDR1 is MDHEN and CDR2 is SYDVKM. Written as DNA, the CDR3 is TGTGCCAGCCGACAGACGAACACCGGGGAGCTGTTTTTT. It translates to CASRQTNTGELFF.

The chain has TRBV7-2 and TRBJ1-5; no reliable D call. Trimming shortened V by 5 bases and J by 9 bases, and 23 bases separated the two germline ends. The CDR3 totals 16 residues. Germline CDR1 SGHTA, CDR2 FQGNSA. In DNA, the CDR3 is TGTGCCAGCAGCCCGACGAGGAGCCGTGGTAGCGGGCCCCAGCATTTT. Translated, it gives CASSPTRSRGSGPQHF.

The chain recombines TRBV9 with TRBJ2-3; 7 bases match TRBD2. Trimming cost V 0 bases and J 1 base; bases outside gene matches: 2. This CDR3 comprises 15 residues. CDR1 and CDR2 (germline): SGDLS, YYNGEE. The CDR3 reads CASSVGTSGTDTQYF. DNA for the CDR3: TGTGCCAGCAGCGTAGGTACTAGCGGCACAGATACGCAGTATTTT.

The chain couples TRBV9 to TRBJ1-2; TRBD1 agrees at 8 bases. The germline V gene encodes CDR1 SGDLS and CDR2 YYNGEE. Losses at the gene ends were 0 bases for V and 8 bases for J; bases not matched to a gene: 6. The CDR3 has 14 residues. The CDR3 is CASSVVDRGGGYTF. The CDR3 DNA reads as TGTGCCAGCAGCGTAGTCGACAGGGGAGGCGGCTACACCTTC.

The rearrangement joins TRBV13 to TRBJ2-2; D may be TRBD2 (7 bases). The germline V gene has CDR1 PRHDT and CDR2 FYEKMQ (reference sequence). Trimming shortened V by 0 bases and J by 5 bases, and 16 bases separated the two germline ends. The CDR3 spans 17 residues. CDR3 bases: TGTGCCAGCAGCTTAGGGGGGGGGCTAGCGGATACCGGGGAGCTGTTTTTT. Translated: CASSLGGGLADTGELFF.

The chain recombines TRBV12-5 with TRBJ1-5; D not resolved. With 6 bases removed from V and 5 bases from J, the gap between germline ends came to 8 bases. Germline V gene lookup returns CDR1 LGHNT and CDR2 FRNRAP. The CDR3 totals 12 residues. In DNA form, the CDR3 reads TGTGCTAGTGGCCTCCCTGATCAGCCCCAGCATTTT. Amino acids: CASGLPDQPQHF.

CDR3 DNA: TGTGCCTGGAGTTTTGAAGCAGGGGGCTTCCTCACTGAAGCTTTCTTT. Translated, it gives CAWSFEAGGFLTEAFF. The chain joins TRBV30 to TRBJ1-1; 8 bases line up with TRBD1. J gave up 4 bases and V 2 bases, and 12 bases lay outside the gene matches. Looked up from germline, CDR1 is GTSNPN and CDR2 is SVGIG (reference sequence). The CDR3 has 16 amino acids.

This chain links TRBV6-5 with TRBJ2-5; D is possibly TRBD2 (5 bases). CDR3 length equals 14 residues. From germline, CDR1 is MNHEY and CDR2 SVGAGI. With 5 bases removed from V and 5 bases from J, the gap between germline ends came to 15 bases. CDR3 residues: CASSPLGRGETQYF. The CDR3, as DNA: TGTGCCAGCAGTCCCCTAGGCAGAGGGGAGACCCAGTACTTC.

The J gene is TRBJ1-5, the V gene TRBV6-6; the match to TRBD1 covers 7 bases. The CDR3 is made up of 16 amino acids. Trimming at V came to 3 bases and at J to 7 bases, leaving 12 bases not matched to a gene. CDR1 and CDR2 (germline): MNHNY, SVGAGI (reference sequence). CDR3 in amino acids: CASSYDPIGGGQPQHF. The CDR3 DNA follows: TGTGCCAGCAGTTATGATCCCATTGGAGGGGGCCAGCCCCAGCATTTT.

This sequence joins TRBV2 and TRBJ1-5; 11 bases map to TRBD1. V dropped 7 bases and J dropped 5; count of bases not matched to a gene: 7. CDR1 and CDR2 from the germline V gene are SNHLY and FYNNEI. CDR3 length equals 15 residues. CDR3 residues: CASTGTGGSHQPQHF. DNA of the CDR3: TGTGCCAGCACCGGGACAGGGGGTTCACATCAGCCCCAGCATTTT. The whole variable domain, filled in from reference TRBV2 and TRBJ1-5, reads EPEVTQTPSHQVTQMGQEVILRCVPISNHLYFYWYRQILGQKVEFLVSFYNNEISEKSEIFDDQFSVERPDGSNFTLKIRSTKLEDSAMYFCASTGTGGSHQPQHFGDGTRLSIL.

The J gene is TRBJ1-3, the V gene TRBV30; no definite D call. Trimming left V 5 bases short and J 3 bases short, with 5 bases between. The CDR3 has 11 amino acids. Germline CDR1 and CDR2: GTSNPN and SVGIG (reference sequence). The CDR3 region has the DNA TGTGCCTGGGGAGGTGGAAACACCATATATTTT. Translating it yields CAWGGGNTIYF.

The chain links TRBV7-9 to TRBJ2-3; TRBD2 agrees at 9 bases. The V segment lost 2 bases and the J segment 1 base; nucleotides outside the gene matches: 1. CDR3 length equals 15 residues. Germline V lookup: CDR1 SEHNR, CDR2 FQNEAQ (reference sequence). This CDR3 reads CASSLRLAGTDTQYF. CDR3 sequence (DNA): TGTGCCAGCAGCTTAAGACTAGCGGGCACAGATACGCAGTATTTT.

The chain joins TRBV29-1 to TRBJ2-7; TRBD1 matches 9 bases. This CDR3 is 14 amino acids long. Germline CDR1 and CDR2: SQVTM and ANQGSEA. Germline trimming cut 6 bases from V and 4 bases from J; bases unmatched to any gene: 10. This CDR3 is CSVEQGASGYEQYF. The CDR3 DNA reads as TGCAGCGTCGAACAGGGGGCTAGTGGGTACGAGCAGTACTTC.